Shown below are 29 T cell receptor beta chains from a single sample sequenced in a study of Graves' ophthalmopathy and Graves' hyperthyroidism (dated by TCRdb to 2017 to 2018). Sequencer: Illumina HiSeq 2000. For repertoire sequencing, the TCR beta CDR3 regions were amplified from RNA transcripts. The first round was an RT-PCR using HTBI primers with the Qiagen OneStep RT-PCR kit, and this first round was followed by a second-round multiplex PCR, then size selection and purification. TCRdb passed the public sequencing reads through fastp at Q25 and MiXCR, retaining productive beta sequences. Each CDR3 protein appears once, grouped with its most common genes and DNA. The table for this sample lists about 420,000 distinct CDR3 sequences; over 20% of them were counted only once. The top ten clonotypes cover under 3.5% of the sample. Material for sequencing was peripheral blood. Source of these receptors: a woman between 18 and 29 years old with stable Graves' hyperthyroidism. Donor details come from another sample of the same person, matched by shared clones.

This clonotype was seen a few times. J is TRBJ2-7 and V is TRBV3-1; 8 nucleotides align to TRBD1. The CDR3 consists of 15 residues. The J segment lost 2 bases and the V segment lost 1 base, leaving 4 bases of the junction unmatched. Per germline, CDR1 LGHDT and CDR2 YNNKEL (reference sequence). The CDR3 loop is CASSQAGGIPYEQYF. CDR3 bases: TGTGCCAGCAGCCAAGCAGGGGGCATACCCTACGAGCAGTACTTC.

The genes are TRBV12-3 or TRBV12-4 and TRBJ1-1; D is perhaps TRBD1 (6 bases). The CDR3 totals 14 residues. V was cut by 4 bases and J by 6 bases, with 15 bases left in between. CDR3 residues: CASSSTGWGAEAFF. In DNA, the CDR3 is TGTGCCAGCAGTTCAACAGGGTGGGGGGCTGAAGCTTTCTTT.

This clonotype showed up many times. J is TRBJ2-7 and V is TRBV20-1, with 10 bases that match TRBD2. The CDR3 is 16 amino acids. The V gene's germline CDR1 is DFQATT and CDR2 SNEGSKA (reference sequence). V shed 0 bases and J 5 bases; nucleotides not matched to a gene: 10. The CDR3 loop reads CSARDGRAGGPHEQYF. CDR3 bases: TGCAGTGCTAGAGATGGACGAGCGGGAGGGCCCCACGAGCAGTACTTC.

At least ten counts were recorded for this clonotype. This rearrangement joins TRBV2 to TRBJ2-7; 9 bases align to TRBD1. Germline V gene sequence: CDR1 SNHLY, CDR2 FYNNEI. Trimming at V came to 4 bases and at J to 11 bases, leaving 9 bases not matched to a gene. This CDR3 has 13 residues. The CDR3 protein is CASSAQRTGEEYF. The CDR3 region has the DNA TGTGCCAGCAGTGCCCAAAGGACAGGGGAAGAGTACTTC.

This clonotype was detected many times. The chain uses TRBV6-5 and TRBJ2-7; TRBD2 might be the D (6 bases). The germline CDR1 and CDR2 sequences are MNHEY and SVGAGI. V was cut by 7 bases and J by 7 bases, with 20 bases left in between. CDR3 length: 14 residues. The CDR3 loop reads CASTIDRGLREQYF. CDR3 bases: TGTGCCAGCACAATTGACCGGGGACTGAGAGAGCAGTACTTC.

Comments on this clonotype: A much larger clone sits a single nucleotide away, making a read error possible. The J gene is TRBJ2-7, the V gene TRBV2; no clear D gene. The CDR3 consists of 13 residues. V was clipped by 8 bases and J by 4 bases, with 15 bases between them. The germline V gene has CDR1 SNHLY and CDR2 FYNNEI. CDR3 region: CASSVLGWYEQYV. The CDR3 nucleotides read TGTGCCAGCTCGGTTTTAGGCTGGTACGAGCAGTACGTC.

The sample holds a few counts of this clonotype. This chain uses TRBV5-1 with TRBJ2-1, with 9 bases identical to TRBD1. V shed 0 bases and J 6 bases; nucleotides not matched to a gene: 10. CDR1 is SGHRS and CDR2 is YFSETQ in the germline V gene. The length of the CDR3 is 17 residues. CDR3 in DNA: TGCGCCAGCAGCTTGGCCCACAGGGGGCTGTCCGTCAATGAGCAGTTCTTC. Residues: CASSLAHRGLSVNEQFF.

For this clonotype: A much bigger clone sits one base away, suggesting this may be a read error. This chain connects TRBV6-1 to TRBJ1-5; D not resolved. The CDR3 contains 14 residues. Germline CDR1 is MNHNS and CDR2 is SASEGT. CDR3 nucleotide sequence: TGTGCCAGCAGTGAGGGGATTAGCAATCAGCCCCAGCAGTTT. As protein: CASSEGISNQPQQF.

This clonotype was recorded many times. This chain uses TRBV30 with TRBJ2-7; D not resolved. Trimming left V 2 bases short and J 1 base short, with 12 bases between. Looked up from germline, CDR1 is GTSNPN and CDR2 is SVGIG (reference sequence). The CDR3 runs to 14 residues. The CDR3 region is CAWSRVGWSYEQYF. In nucleotides, the CDR3 is TGTGCCTGGAGTCGCGTAGGATGGTCCTACGAGCAGTACTTC.

This rearrangement joins TRBV6-1 to TRBJ1-1; D might be TRBD1 (5 bases). The CDR3 runs 13 residues. The germline gives CDR1 MNHNS, CDR2 SASEGT. V dropped 7 bases and J dropped 4 bases, with 13 bases sitting between them. Here the CDR3 reads CASIRQGPTEAFF. CDR3 coding DNA: TGTGCCAGCATCCGGCAGGGACCCACTGAAGCTTTCTTT.

This clonotype was seen repeatedly, ten times or more. The chain joins TRBV12-5 to TRBJ1-5; D not resolved. The V gene lost 0 bases and the J gene lost 0 bases, with 6 bases spanning the gap. The CDR3 length is 15 residues. Germline-derived CDR1 and CDR2 are LGHNT and FRNRAP. This CDR3 is CASGLVTSSNQPQHF. Written as DNA, the CDR3 is TGTGCTAGTGGTTTGGTTACAAGTAGCAATCAGCCCCAGCATTTT.

This clonotype was detected ten times or more. The V call is TRBV7-2, the J call TRBJ1-5; no clear D. This CDR3 is built from 13 residues. V lost 0 bases, J lost 4 bases, and 4 bases lay in between. Germline V gives CDR1 SGHTA, CDR2 FQGNSA. CDR3 nucleotides: TGTGCCAGCAGCTTAGCGTTAAATCAGCCCCAGCATTTT. As protein: CASSLALNQPQHF.

This clonotype was counted at least ten times. The chain joins TRBV20-1 to TRBJ1-5; 8 bases are shared with TRBD1. In germline, CDR1 is DFQATT, CDR2 SNEGSKA (reference sequence). V dropped 7 bases and J dropped 1; count of bases not matched to a gene: 15. The CDR3 runs 17 residues. CDR3 coding DNA: TGCAGTGTCCCCGCGGGCAGGGGGCTGTTAAGCAATCAGCCCCAGCATTTT. Protein sequence: CSVPAGRGLLSNQPQHF.

The chain employs TRBV2 and TRBJ1-1; the D gene is possibly TRBD1 (5 bases). Germline values: CDR1 SNHLY, CDR2 FYNNEI. V lost 8 bases, J lost 0 bases, and 10 bases lay in between. This CDR3 is 13 amino acids long. As DNA, the CDR3 is TGTGCCAGCCCGGGGGAGATGAACACTGAAGCTTTCTTT. This translates into CASPGEMNTEAFF. The entire variable domain, with the rest obtained from reference TRBV2 and TRBJ1-1, is as follows: EPEVTQTPSHQVTQMGQEVILRCVPISNHLYFYWYRQILGQKVEFLVSFYNNEISEKSEIFDDQFSVERPDGSNFTLKIRSTKLEDSAMYFCASPGEMNTEAFFGQGTRLTVV.

This clonotype was seen ten or more times. The chain links TRBV7-2 to TRBJ2-5; 7 bases fit TRBD2. This CDR3 region has 15 residues. Trimming removed 5 bases from V and 5 bases from J; junction bases left unmatched: 11. Germline V gene sequence: CDR1 SGHTA, CDR2 FQGNSA. CDR3 coding DNA: TGTGCCAGCAGCCTTCACGCATCCGGGGGGGAGACCCAGTACTTC. It is translated as CASSLHASGGETQYF.

This clonotype was seen repeatedly, ten times or more. A much larger clone lies a single base off, so this may be a read error. The chain recombines TRBV24-1 with TRBJ1-2; D is uncertain. The CDR3 sequence is 14 residues long. Germline values: CDR1 KGHDR, CDR2 SFDVKD. The V end lost 5 bases, the J end lost 0 bases, and 9 bases lay between the germline ends. CDR3 DNA sequence: TGTGCCACCAGTGGCCCCAGAACTAACTATGGCTACACCTTC. Residues: CATSGPRTNYGYTF.

V is TRBV11-2 and J is TRBJ2-4; possibly TRBD1 or TRBD2 for D (5 bases each). The ends were cut back, 1 base at V and 6 bases at J, with 13 bases in the middle. This CDR3 is built from 15 residues. Germline V lookup: CDR1 SGHAT, CDR2 FQNNGV. Written as DNA, the CDR3 is TGTGCCAGCAGCTTAGTTCGAGGGGTGTTAAACATTCAGTACTTC. It specifies CASSLVRGVLNIQYF.

This clonotype was observed a few times. The chain couples TRBV18 to TRBJ2-7; D may be TRBD2 (6 bases). Germline CDR1 KGHSH, CDR2 LQKENI. Trimming shortened V by 3 bases and J by 3 bases, and 15 bases separated the two germline ends. The CDR3 has 15 residues. CDR3 sequence (DNA): TGTGCCAGCTCACCGGCGAGGACTACCGACTACGAGCAGTACTTC. Its translation: CASSPARTTDYEQYF.

The chain has TRBV28 and TRBJ2-5; TRBD1 matches at 7 bases. Germline V gene data show CDR1 as MDHEN and CDR2 as SYDVKM. The CDR3 extends over 13 amino acids. V lost 9 bases to trimming and J lost 0 bases; unmatched junction nucleotides: 4. The CDR3 region has the DNA TGTGCCAGGGCCGGACAGGACCAAGAGACCCAGTACTTC. It encodes CARAGQDQETQYF.

The chain links TRBV6-1 to TRBJ2-5, with 10 bases aligning to TRBD1. CDR1 and CDR2 from the germline V gene are MNHNS and SASEGT. The CDR3 covers 16 residues. With 6 bases clipped from V and 1 base from J, the junction kept 8 bases outside the gene matches. The CDR3 nucleotides read TGTGCCAGCAGCCTGACAGGGGGCGTGGGCCAAGAGACCCAGTACTTC. Its translation: CASSLTGGVGQETQYF.

This clonotype has at least ten counts. The genes are TRBV5-1 and TRBJ2-2; 13 positions match TRBD2. Trimming removed 7 bases from V and 5 bases from J; junction bases left unmatched: 2. This CDR3 is 14 amino acids long. The germline CDR1 and CDR2 sequences are SGHRS and YFSETQ. The CDR3 nucleotides are TGCGCCAGCCAGGGACTAGCGGGAACCGGGGAGCTGTTTTTT. It yields the protein CASQGLAGTGELFF.

This clonotype was observed many times. The chain links TRBV4-1 to TRBJ2-6, with TRBD1 as a possible D gene (6 bases). Per the germline V gene, CDR1 is MGHRA and CDR2 is YSYEKL. The CDR3 spans 17 residues. V lost 3 bases, J lost 0 bases, and 12 bases lay in between. This CDR3 reads CASSHGQLNSGANVLTF. The DNA of the CDR3 is TGCGCCAGCAGCCACGGACAGTTAAACTCTGGGGCCAACGTCCTGACTTTC.

This chain uses TRBV6-5 with TRBJ2-7; 9 bases map to TRBD2. CDR3 length: 15 amino acids. Germline V gene sequence: CDR1 MNHEY, CDR2 SVGAGI. V dropped 0 bases and J dropped 6; count of bases not matched to a gene: 6. In DNA, the CDR3 is TGTGCCAGCAGTTACTCCAGCGGGGGGAGTTCCGAGCAGTACTTC. Amino acids: CASSYSSGGSSEQYF.

The chain combines TRBV2 with TRBJ2-2, with D tentatively TRBD2 (5 bases). V lost 1 base to trimming and J lost 7 bases, with 10 bases between them. CDR1 and CDR2 from the germline V gene are SNHLY and FYNNEI. The CDR3 length is 14 residues. CDR3 loop: CASSEGGVGGELFF. In DNA, the CDR3 is TGTGCCAGCAGTGAAGGGGGAGTAGGCGGGGAGCTGTTTTTT.

The CDR3 DNA follows: TGTGCCAGCAGTCTGTCGGCTTCCATGAACACTGAAGCTTTCTTT. This encodes CASSLSASMNTEAFF. The V and J genes are TRBV28 and TRBJ1-1; no firm D call. CDR1 and CDR2 from the germline V gene are MDHEN and SYDVKM. This CDR3 spans 15 amino acids. Trimming removed 5 bases from V and 0 bases from J, with 13 bases in between.

This clonotype has ten or more counts. V is TRBV20-1 and J is TRBJ1-1; no clear D gene. Germline lookup yields CDR1 DFQATT and CDR2 SNEGSKA (reference sequence). The V end lost 4 bases, the J end lost 0 bases, and 15 bases lay between the germline ends. The CDR3 runs to 15 residues. The CDR3 is CSAKRRLPMNTEAFF. The CDR3 DNA reads TGCAGTGCTAAAAGACGGCTTCCGATGAACACTGAAGCTTTCTTT.

This clonotype was counted many times. V is TRBV30 and J is TRBJ2-5, with 8 bases fitting TRBD1. Trimming cost V 2 bases and J 5 bases; bases outside gene matches: 10. This CDR3 is built from 15 residues. Per germline, CDR1 GTSNPN and CDR2 SVGIG (reference sequence). In nucleotides, the CDR3 is TGTGCCTGGAGTATGTTAGACAGGGGATCGGAGACCCAGTACTTC. It translates to CAWSMLDRGSETQYF.

V is TRBV7-2 and J is TRBJ2-7, with D maybe TRBD1 (6 bases). The CDR3 is 15 amino acids. Trimming cost V 6 bases and J 0 bases, with 15 bases left between them. Germline V lookup: CDR1 SGHTA, CDR2 FQGNSA. The CDR3 loop reads CASSSRTDSSYEQYF. DNA for the CDR3: TGTGCCAGCAGTTCGAGGACAGACTCCTCCTACGAGCAGTACTTC.

This clonotype was seen repeatedly, ten times or more. This chain uses TRBV6-1 with TRBJ2-7, with TRBD2 identical over 9 bases. The CDR3 totals 15 residues. Per the germline V gene, CDR1 is MNHNS and CDR2 is SASEGT. The V segment lost 0 bases and the J segment 0 bases; nucleotides outside the gene matches: 0. The CDR3 bases are TGTGCCAGCAGTGAAGCACTAGCGGGCTCCTACGAGCAGTACTTC. The encoded protein is CASSEALAGSYEQYF.